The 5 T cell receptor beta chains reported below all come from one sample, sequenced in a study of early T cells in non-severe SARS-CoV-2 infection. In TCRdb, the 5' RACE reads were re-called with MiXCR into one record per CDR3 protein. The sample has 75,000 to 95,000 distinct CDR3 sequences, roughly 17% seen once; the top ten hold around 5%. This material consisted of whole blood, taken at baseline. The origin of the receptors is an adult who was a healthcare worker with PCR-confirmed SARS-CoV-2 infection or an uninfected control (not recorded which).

CDR3 nucleotides: TGCAGTGCTAAGGAACTAGCGGGAGGGCCAGGGACCCAGTACTTC. This gives the protein CSAKELAGGPGTQYF. This sequence joins TRBV20-1 and TRBJ2-5, with 13 nucleotides matching TRBD2. After removal of 4 bases from V and 7 bases from J, the junction contained 9 bases not matched to a gene. The CDR3 has 15 residues. Germline V lookup: CDR1 DFQATT, CDR2 SNEGSKA (reference sequence).

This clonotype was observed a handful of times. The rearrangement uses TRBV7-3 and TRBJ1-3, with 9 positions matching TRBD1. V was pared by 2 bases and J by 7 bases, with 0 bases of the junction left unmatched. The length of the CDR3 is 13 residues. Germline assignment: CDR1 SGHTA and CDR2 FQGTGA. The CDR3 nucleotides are TGTGCCAGCAGCTTAGGACAGGGGAACACCATATATTTT. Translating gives CASSLGQGNTIYF. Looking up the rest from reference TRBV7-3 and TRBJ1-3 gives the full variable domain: GAGVSQTPSNKVTEKGKYVELRCDPISGHTALYWYRQSLGQGPEFLIYFQGTGAADDSGLPNDRFFAVRPEGSVSTLKIQRTERGDSAVYLCASSLGQGNTIYFGEGSWLTVV.

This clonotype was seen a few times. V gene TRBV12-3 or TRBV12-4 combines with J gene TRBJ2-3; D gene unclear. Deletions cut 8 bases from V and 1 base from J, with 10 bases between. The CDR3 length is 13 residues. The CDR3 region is CASVGPGTDTQYF. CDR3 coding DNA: TGTGCCAGCGTTGGACCGGGCACAGATACGCAGTATTTT.

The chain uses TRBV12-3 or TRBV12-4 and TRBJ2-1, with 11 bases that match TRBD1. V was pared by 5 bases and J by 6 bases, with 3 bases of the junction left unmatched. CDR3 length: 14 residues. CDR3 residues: CASSPGQGGNEQFF. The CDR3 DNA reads TGTGCCAGCAGTCCGGGACAGGGGGGCAATGAGCAGTTCTTC.

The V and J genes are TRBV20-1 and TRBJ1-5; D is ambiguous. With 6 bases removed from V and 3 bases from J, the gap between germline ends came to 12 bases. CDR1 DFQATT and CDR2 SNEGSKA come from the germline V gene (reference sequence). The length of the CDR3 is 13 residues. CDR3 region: CSAGGRDNQPQHF. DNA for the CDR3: TGCAGTGCCGGAGGTAGGGACAATCAGCCCCAGCATTTT.